One and the same sample provided the 18 T cell receptor beta chains below, sequenced in a study of OX40 agonist ivuxolimab in advanced cancers. Assay: immunoSEQ multiplex PCR; the TCRdb copy retains only in-frame clones and omits some. Among tens of thousands of clones listed, 80% to 95% were seen once. Sequences were derived from CD4+ or CD8+ T cells sorted from blood, sampled in a trial of the OX40 agonist ivuxolimab. The receptors were gathered from an adult with an advanced solid tumor such as melanoma, head and neck, liver or kidney cancer.

The chain couples TRBV5-1 to TRBJ2-7; D perhaps matches TRBD2 (6 bases). The CDR3 has 15 residues. Germline CDR1 reads SGHRS; CDR2 reads YFSETQ. V was clipped by 1 base and J by 3 bases, with 14 bases between them. DNA of the CDR3: TGCGCCAGCAGCTTGTCCGAGCCCGGGGGCTACGAGCAGTACTTC. This sequence encodes CASSLSEPGGYEQYF.

The rearrangement uses TRBV11-2 and TRBJ1-5; D ambiguous. The germline V gene encodes CDR1 SGHAT and CDR2 FQNNGV. V lost 1 base to trimming and J lost 2 bases, with 6 bases between them. This CDR3 spans 14 amino acids. DNA for the CDR3: TGTGCCAGCAGCTTAGGGTACGGCAATCAGCCCCAGCATTTT. Translating it yields CASSLGYGNQPQHF.

V is TRBV19 and J is TRBJ2-7; the match to TRBD1 covers 7 bases. Losses at the gene ends were 5 bases for V and 2 bases for J; bases not matched to a gene: 12. Germline lookup yields CDR1 LNHDA and CDR2 SQIVND (reference sequence). The CDR3 spans 16 residues. CDR3 protein: CASSSGPGQFPYEQYF. The DNA for the CDR3 is TGTGCCAGTAGTTCCGGTCCGGGACAGTTTCCCTACGAGCAGTACTTC.

The DNA of the CDR3 is TGCGCCAGCAGTGAGTCTACGAAGAATAGAAAGTATTTT. The encoded protein is CASSESTKNRKYF. This chain links TRBV10-2 with TRBJ2-3; D is unclear. The CDR3 sequence is 13 residues long. Deletions cut 0 bases from V and 13 bases from J, with 14 bases between. Germline V gene sequence: CDR1 WSHSY, CDR2 SAAADI.

The chain combines TRBV15 with TRBJ2-3, with 10 bases lining up with TRBD2. The CDR3 loop spans 15 amino acids. The V and J ends lost 4 bases and 4 bases, in that order; junction bases with no gene match: 5. Germline CDR1 and CDR2: LNHNV and YYDKDF (reference sequence). CDR3 amino acids: CATSTLAGVADTQYF. DNA of the CDR3: TGTGCCACCAGCACCCTAGCGGGAGTAGCAGATACGCAGTATTTT.

The chain has TRBV2 and TRBJ1-2, with D maybe TRBD1 (5 bases). The germline gives CDR1 SNHLY, CDR2 FYNNEI. With 0 bases removed from V and 4 bases from J, the gap between germline ends came to 15 bases. The CDR3 has 16 amino acids. CDR3 region: CASSEAQVGASYGYTF. As DNA, the CDR3 is TGTGCCAGCAGTGAAGCGCAGGTCGGGGCCTCCTATGGCTACACCTTC.

J is TRBJ1-3 and V is TRBV27; 8 positions agree with TRBD1. J gave up 2 bases and V 3 bases, and 0 bases lay outside the gene matches. Germline V lookup: CDR1 MNHEY, CDR2 SMNVEV (reference sequence). The CDR3 is made up of 14 amino acids. The CDR3 coding sequence is TGTGCCAGCAGTTTGACAGGGGCTGGAAACACCATATATTTT. Its translation is CASSLTGAGNTIYF.

The chain employs TRBV7-9 and TRBJ2-7; D possibly corresponds to TRBD1 (7 bases). CDR1 and CDR2 from the germline V gene are SEHNR and FQNEAQ (reference sequence). This CDR3 is 17 amino acids long. V was trimmed by 5 bases and J by 3 bases, leaving 23 bases between them. As DNA, the CDR3 is TGTGCCAGCAGCCCGTTTCAGGGGGGAGCGACTTTCTACGAGCAGTACTTC. Translating gives CASSPFQGGATFYEQYF.

The chain carries TRBV6-5 and TRBJ2-3; D uncertain. V lost 4 bases, J lost 6 bases, and 8 bases lay in between. The CDR3 has 12 residues. Germline-derived CDR1 and CDR2 are MNHEY and SVGAGI. As DNA, the CDR3 is TGTGCCAGCAGTTCCGCGACTGATACGCAGTATTTT. It yields the protein CASSSATDTQYF.

The CDR3, as DNA: TGTGCCAGCAGCGCCGGGACTAGCGGGAGGGTAAACACCGGGGAGCTGTTTTTT. Translating gives CASSAGTSGRVNTGELFF. The rearrangement joins TRBV9 to TRBJ2-2; TRBD2 matches 16 bases. V shed 3 bases, J shed 2 bases, and the junction held 4 bases outside the gene matches. This CDR3 spans 18 amino acids. Germline CDR1 and CDR2: SGDLS and YYNGEE.

CDR3 DNA: TGTGCCAGCAGCTTAGGCAGACTCTCCTACGAGCAGTACTTC. This gives the protein CASSLGRLSYEQYF. The chain recombines TRBV7-2 with TRBJ2-7, with D unresolved. CDR1 SGHTA and CDR2 FQGNSA come from the germline V gene. Trimming pared 1 base from V and 0 bases from J, leaving 7 bases between. This CDR3 is built from 14 residues.

The rearrangement links TRBV7-9 to TRBJ2-2, with D perhaps TRBD2 (5 bases). The CDR3 contains 14 residues. Germline CDR1 and CDR2: SEHNR and FQNEAQ (reference sequence). CDR3 DNA: TGTGCAAAAGGGAAAAACGGGGACACCGGGGAGCTGTTTTTT. It specifies CAKGKNGDTGELFF. The full variable domain, in which reference TRBV7-9 and TRBJ2-2 provide the parts outside the CDR3, is DTGVSQNPRHKITKRGQNVTFRCDPISEHNRLYWYRQTLGQGPEFLTYFQNEAQLEKSRLLSDRFSAERPKGSFSTLEIQRTEQGDSAMYLCAKGKNGDTGELFFGEGSRLTVL.

The genes are TRBV7-8 and TRBJ2-1; D unresolved. The CDR3 runs to 11 residues. Deletions cut 4 bases from V and 6 bases from J, with 4 bases between. Germline V gene sequence: CDR1 SGHVS, CDR2 FQNEAQ. The CDR3 region is CASSSLNEQFF. DNA of the CDR3: TGTGCCAGCAGCTCCCTCAATGAGCAGTTCTTC.

This chain connects TRBV19 to TRBJ1-4; D gene unclear. This CDR3 has 15 amino acids. V was cut by 5 bases and J by 8 bases, with 18 bases left in between. CDR1 LNHDA and CDR2 SQIVND come from the germline V gene (reference sequence). In DNA form, the CDR3 reads TGTGCCAGTAGTGCGGATCGATTTGCGGGGGAAAAACTGTTTTTT. This encodes CASSADRFAGEKLFF.

The CDR3 DNA reads as TGTGCCAGCAGCGCGGCGGGACAGCTTTACAATGAGCAGTTCTTC. The encoded protein is CASSAAGQLYNEQFF. This chain links TRBV5-6 with TRBJ2-1, with D perhaps matching TRBD1 (7 bases). V was clipped by 4 bases and J by 4 bases, with 15 bases between them. Per the germline V gene, CDR1 is SGHDT and CDR2 is YYEEEE. This CDR3 comprises 15 residues.

This rearrangement joins TRBV10-3 to TRBJ2-7; D is undetermined. The CDR3 has 15 amino acids. CDR1 is ENHRY and CDR2 is SYGVKD in the germline V gene. V lost 3 bases, J lost 0 bases, and 12 bases lay in between. CDR3 nucleotides: TGTGCCATCAGTGATCTCCAACTACTCTCCTACGAGCAGTACTTC. This sequence encodes CAISDLQLLSYEQYF.

This clone was found once. The genes are TRBV27 and TRBJ2-5; 7 bases are shared with TRBD2. Unmatched junction bases numbered 9, after V lost 0 bases and J lost 5 bases. The V gene's germline CDR1 is MNHEY and CDR2 SMNVEV (reference sequence). This CDR3 is built from 16 residues. CDR3 in amino acids: CASSLSASGAPETQYF. In DNA form, the CDR3 reads TGTGCCAGCAGTTTATCGGCTAGCGGAGCTCCGGAGACCCAGTACTTC.

CDR3 coding DNA: TGTGCCAGCACCCATCTTCAGACAGGGGGCGCAGGAGAAAAACTGTTTTTT. Amino acids: CASTHLQTGGAGEKLFF. The chain carries TRBV27 and TRBJ1-4, with 10 bases aligning to TRBD1. In germline, CDR1 is MNHEY, CDR2 SMNVEV (reference sequence). This CDR3 comprises 17 residues. With 7 bases clipped from V and 8 bases from J, the junction kept 16 bases outside the gene matches. Using reference TRBV27 and TRBJ1-4 for the parts outside the CDR3, the full variable domain is EAQVTQNPRYLITVTGKKLTVTCSQNMNHEYMSWYRQDPGLGLRQIYYSMNVEVTDKGDVPEGYKVSRKEKRNFPLILESPSPNQTSLYFCASTHLQTGGAGEKLFFGSGTQLSVL.